The entry that follows covers one T cell receptor beta chain sequence. Its antigen has not been determined. No base quality information exists; no much larger clone differs at one position. The germline V gene (reference sequence) yields LNHDA for CDR1 and SQIVND for CDR2. The cysteine opens and the phenylalanine closes a CDR3 of 20 amino acids. This entry keeps only the CDR3 DNA: 60 bases, framed from base 1. The germline V and J ends show losses of 9 bases and 0 bases respectively, and no gene match explains 20 bases of the junction. The data were taken from a study of CD8 T cells in Susac syndrome (dated by TCRdb to the late 2010s). About the investigation overall: Repertoire sequencing was used to test whether CD8+ T cell activation and differentiation in Susac syndrome was antigen driven. General study outcomes and caveats: The number of individuals in the TCR sequencing and HLA analysis was recognized as being relatively small.

High-throughput TCR beta sequencing profiled peripheral blood CD8+ and CD4+ T cells from healthy donors, Susac syndrome patients and multiple sclerosis patients. Healthy donors were included as age- and sex-matched controls. Bulk CD8+ and CD4+ T cells were purified by magnetic negative isolation, while CD8+ TEMRA cells were enriched using FACS. Blood was drawn into EDTA tubes, processed within 24 hours, and PBMCs were isolated by density gradient centrifugation. PBMCs intended for TCR sequencing were frozen in liquid nitrogen and were later thawed in a 37 degrees C water bath. A purity of at least 90% was achieved for sorted or isolated CD4+, CD8+ and CD8+ TEMRA cells. RNA was extracted with the RNeasy kit and roughly 0.5 to 1 ug was reverse transcribed using random hexamers. The immunoSEQ multiplex PCR assay, which covers 54 Vbeta and 13 Jbeta segments, was used to amplify TCR beta CDR3 regions. Bias from PCR amplification was corrected by using a synthetic template baseline for primer optimization and for computational correction. The authors processed their data as follows. Reads were annotated to V, D and J genes per IMGT and analyzed with immunoSEQ Analyzer, keeping only productive sequences. Clonality was calculated as one minus the Shannon entropy normalized by log2 of the number of productive unique sequences. Public and private clones were assessed among the 100 most prevalent clones of each patient and control. Clones were defined as Susac-specific when absent from the healthy and MS cohorts, from about a thousand published viral clones and from other ImmuneACCESS disease sequences. Using fastp trimming at Q25 and MiXCR clonotype assembly, TCRdb reanalyzed the public sequencing data and kept in-frame beta chains. Every distinct CDR3 protein forms one entry, paired with its most common genes and DNA. These V and J calls derive from TCRdb rather than the authors' analysis. Recorded for this sample are about 150,000 distinct CDR3 sequences; roughly 94% of them occurred a single time. Of the sample, roughly 0.083% falls within the top ten clones.

Material for sequencing was CD4+ T cells from PBMCs. The receptor was derived from a human donor in good health. The rearrangement joined TRBV19 to TRBJ2-1, with 10 junctional bases fitting TRBD2. The CDR3 region has the sequence CASSPKWLAGVKSSYNEQFF. The nucleotides are TGTGCCAGCTCGCCCAAATGGCTAGCGGGAGTGAAGAGCTCCTACAATGAGCAGTTCTTC.